These 29 T cell receptor beta chains were sequenced from one sample in a study of blood T cell repertoires in COVID-19. TCRdb's copy holds only in-frame clones and misses some; the assay was immunoSEQ multiplex PCR. The sample includes 250,000 to 350,000 clones, approximately 82% of them seen just once. Sample: peripheral blood. The receptors shown here come from a woman aged 45 to 65 with acute or convalescent COVID-19.

This clone was seen only a few times. This chain joins TRBV11-2 and TRBJ1-1; D not certain. V was trimmed by 2 bases and J by 2 bases, leaving 6 bases between them. CDR1 is SGHAT and CDR2 is FQNNGV in the germline V gene. The CDR3 consists of 13 residues. Here the CDR3 reads CASSLTRNTEAFF. Here the CDR3 DNA reads TGTGCCAGCAGCTTAACCAGAAACACTGAAGCTTTCTTT.

The chain is built from TRBV3-1 (or the pseudogene TRBV3-2) and TRBJ2-7, with 9 bases fitting TRBD1. CDR1 LGHDT and CDR2 YNNKEL come from the germline V gene (reference sequence). The CDR3 totals 15 residues. Trimming removed 4 bases from V and 3 bases from J; junction bases left unmatched: 7. The CDR3 nucleotides are TGTGCCAGCAGCCCTAGCCGGGACAGGGTCTACGAGCAGTACTTC. Translated: CASSPSRDRVYEQYF.

The rearrangement links TRBV12-3 or TRBV12-4 to TRBJ2-7, with a possible D match to TRBD2 (6 bases). This CDR3 is built from 12 residues. Deletions cut 5 bases from V and 6 bases from J, with 11 bases between. The CDR3 loop reads CASSLPGGEQYF. CDR3 coding DNA: TGTGCCAGCAGTCTCCCCGGGGGCGAGCAGTACTTC.

This clone turned up a few times. This sequence joins TRBV7-9 and TRBJ1-1; D gene ambiguous. The CDR3 spans 16 residues. The germline V and J ends were trimmed by 5 bases and 6 bases, with 22 bases remaining between them. Germline V gene sequence: CDR1 SEHNR, CDR2 FQNEAQ (reference sequence). The CDR3 loop is CASSPYASGDGSEAFF. The CDR3 coding sequence is TGTGCCAGCAGCCCCTATGCGTCCGGGGATGGTTCTGAAGCTTTCTTT.

V usage is TRBV7-9 and J usage is TRBJ2-3; D is undetermined. CDR1 and CDR2 from the germline V gene are SEHNR and FQNEAQ (reference sequence). The CDR3 has 13 amino acids. V was pared by 3 bases and J by 1 base, with 5 bases between. The CDR3 protein is CASSFVGTDTQYF. The CDR3 bases are TGTGCCAGCAGCTTTGTCGGCACAGATACGCAGTATTTT.

The chain uses TRBV18 and TRBJ1-2, with TRBD1 identical over 7 bases. Per germline, CDR1 KGHSH and CDR2 LQKENI. CDR3 size: 15 residues. V lost 4 bases and J lost 8; bases outside the gene matches: 13. CDR3 sequence: CASSRGSDRVYGYTF. DNA of the CDR3: TGTGCCAGCTCACGAGGATCCGACAGGGTTTACGGCTACACCTTC.

This rearrangement joins TRBV2 to TRBJ1-4; 8 bases are shared with TRBD1. Trimming cost V 6 bases and J 3 bases; bases outside gene matches: 9. From germline, CDR1 is SNHLY and CDR2 FYNNEI. The CDR3 has 16 amino acids. In DNA, the CDR3 is TGTGCCAGCAGAGACACAGGGGGATCATCTAATGAAAAACTGTTTTTT. Protein sequence: CASRDTGGSSNEKLFF.

The chain joins TRBV27 to TRBJ1-2; 9 positions agree with TRBD1. V shed 6 bases and J 4 bases; nucleotides not matched to a gene: 9. This CDR3 has 15 residues. CDR1 MNHEY and CDR2 SMNVEV come from the germline V gene (reference sequence). CDR3 region: CASRTGGPSGYGYTF. The CDR3 DNA reads TGTGCCAGCAGGACAGGGGGTCCAAGCGGCTATGGCTACACCTTC.

V is TRBV4-3 and J is TRBJ2-1; 8 nucleotides align to TRBD1. The germline CDR1 and CDR2 sequences are LGHNA and YSLEER. The CDR3 sequence is 15 residues long. V lost 4 bases to trimming and J lost 3 bases; unmatched junction nucleotides: 5. CDR3 coding DNA: TGCGCCAGCAGCCCAAACAGGGGGAGCTACAATGAGCAGTTCTTC. Translated, it gives CASSPNRGSYNEQFF.

The J gene is TRBJ1-4, the V gene TRBV2; tentative D call: TRBD1 (6 bases). V lost 4 bases, J lost 0 bases, and 9 bases lay in between. Germline assignment: CDR1 SNHLY and CDR2 FYNNEI. This CDR3 region has 15 residues. The CDR3 is CASSGDTSTNEKLFF. The CDR3 nucleotides read TGTGCCAGCAGTGGGGACACCTCAACTAATGAAAAACTGTTTTTT. The full variable domain, in which reference TRBV2 and TRBJ1-4 provide the parts outside the CDR3, is EPEVTQTPSHQVTQMGQEVILRCVPISNHLYFYWYRQILGQKVEFLVSFYNNEISEKSEIFDDQFSVERPDGSNFTLKIRSTKLEDSAMYFCASSGDTSTNEKLFFGSGTQLSVL.

This clone appeared once. The chain carries TRBV30 and TRBJ2-2, with 7 bases aligning to TRBD2. The CDR3 totals 14 residues. Trimming at V came to 3 bases and at J to 0 bases, leaving 1 base not matched to a gene. From germline, CDR1 is GTSNPN and CDR2 SVGIG (reference sequence). CDR3 residues: CAWRLAANTGELFF. In DNA, the CDR3 is TGTGCCTGGAGGCTAGCGGCGAACACCGGGGAGCTGTTTTTT.

The chain is built from TRBV6-4 and TRBJ2-5, with TRBD2 matching 11 bases. The CDR3 contains 15 residues. Germline V CDR1 and CDR2: MRHNA, SNTAGT. The V gene end was trimmed by 4 bases and the J gene end by 5 bases; junction bases not matched to a gene: 6. The CDR3, as DNA: TGTGCCAGCAGTGGAGGTAGCGGGGGGGCCGAGACCCAGTACTTC. Protein: CASSGGSGGAETQYF.

The chain has TRBV12-5 and TRBJ1-1, with a possible D match to TRBD1 (5 bases). Germline lookup yields CDR1 LGHNT and CDR2 FRNRAP. V was shortened by 5 bases and J by 4 bases, with 17 bases between the two germline ends. The CDR3 consists of 15 residues. The CDR3 is CASGLSSGSGTEAFF. CDR3 DNA sequence: TGTGCTAGTGGTCTAAGCTCAGGGTCGGGCACTGAAGCTTTCTTT. The whole variable domain, filled in from reference TRBV12-5 and TRBJ1-1, reads DARVTQTPRHKVTEMGQEVTMRCQPILGHNTVFWYRQTMMQGLELLAYFRNRAPLDDSGMPKDRFSAEMPDATLATLKIQPSEPRDSAVYFCASGLSSGSGTEAFFGQGTRLTVV.

This clone was seen more than once but under ten times. The rearrangement uses TRBV29-1 and TRBJ2-5; possible D gene TRBD2, 6 bases. This CDR3 contains 14 residues. CDR1 is SQVTM and CDR2 is ANQGSEA in the germline V gene. Trimming left V 1 base short and J 7 bases short, with 16 bases between. In DNA, the CDR3 is TGCAGCGTTGAAGGGGGGGTTAGTTGGGTGACCCAGTACTTC. As protein: CSVEGGVSWVTQYF.

This rearrangement joins TRBV19 to TRBJ1-5; D is perhaps TRBD1 (6 bases). The ends were cut back, 6 bases at V and 0 bases at J, with 15 bases in the middle. The germline CDR1 and CDR2 sequences are LNHDA and SQIVND (reference sequence). The CDR3 covers 16 residues. CDR3 coding DNA: TGTGCCAGTAGGGCTCCAACAGGGCATAGCAATCAGCCCCAGCATTTT. It specifies CASRAPTGHSNQPQHF.

CDR3 DNA sequence: TGTGCCAGCTCACCTGAGGGCAGTGGTAACTATGGCTACACCTTC. This gives the protein CASSPEGSGNYGYTF. This chain joins TRBV18 and TRBJ1-2; D gene ambiguous. The germline V gene encodes CDR1 KGHSH and CDR2 LQKENI. V dropped 3 bases and J dropped 1 base, with 12 bases sitting between them. The CDR3 contains 15 residues.

V and J are TRBV5-1 and TRBJ2-5, with D possibly being TRBD2 (7 bases). CDR1 is SGHRS and CDR2 is YFSETQ in the germline V gene. This CDR3 is built from 14 residues. The V end lost 4 bases, the J end lost 5 bases, and 15 bases lay between the germline ends. The CDR3 DNA reads as TGCGCCAGCAGCCCCATCCGGGGGGCGGAGACCCAGTACTTC. It yields the protein CASSPIRGAETQYF.

Here the CDR3 DNA reads TGTGCCAGCAGCGCCTTCGGGGAGCTGTTTTTT. Protein sequence: CASSAFGELFF. The chain couples TRBV9 to TRBJ2-2; D unclear. V lost 3 bases to trimming and J lost 7 bases, with 4 bases between them. This CDR3 has 11 amino acids. CDR1 and CDR2 (germline): SGDLS, YYNGEE.

The CDR3, as DNA: TGTGCCAGCAGTGAAGTCGGGGGTTCCACTGAAGCTTTCTTT. Encoded protein: CASSEVGGSTEAFF. J is TRBJ1-1 and V is TRBV2; perhaps TRBD1 as D (5 bases). Germline V lookup: CDR1 SNHLY, CDR2 FYNNEI. This CDR3 has 14 amino acids. Between the trimmed V and J ends, which lost 1 base and 4 bases, there was a span of 10 bases.

The chain employs TRBV2 and TRBJ1-5; possibly TRBD1 for D (6 bases). Deletions cut 4 bases from V and 6 bases from J, with 13 bases between. From germline, CDR1 is SNHLY and CDR2 FYNNEI. This CDR3 contains 14 residues. The CDR3 bases are TGTGCCAGCAGTGTAGGACAGATAGGTCAGCCCCAGCATTTT. Encoded protein: CASSVGQIGQPQHF.

The rearrangement uses TRBV4-1 and TRBJ1-1, with D possibly matching TRBD1 (6 bases). Trimming cost V 0 bases and J 9 bases, with 17 bases left between them. This CDR3 has 15 amino acids. Germline CDR1 and CDR2: MGHRA and YSYEKL. CDR3 amino acids: CASSQERGPAHQAFF. Written as DNA, the CDR3 is TGCGCCAGCAGCCAAGAGCGGGGGCCCGCGCATCAAGCTTTCTTT.

The chain links TRBV5-1 to TRBJ1-1; 7 bases agree with TRBD1. CDR3 length: 13 residues. Germline-derived CDR1 and CDR2 are SGHRS and YFSETQ. Trimming took 3 bases from V and 11 from J; bases not matched to a gene: 10. The chain's CDR3 is CASSSGGTVSAFF. CDR3 DNA sequence: TGCGCCAGCAGCTCAGGGGGAACGGTTTCGGCTTTCTTT.

This chain links TRBV6-4 with TRBJ2-3; TRBD2 agrees at 7 bases. V lost 2 bases, J lost 4 bases, and 3 bases stayed unmatched. The CDR3 extends over 14 amino acids. CDR1 MRHNA and CDR2 SNTAGT come from the germline V gene. The CDR3 loop reads CASSDRSGADTQYF. Here the CDR3 DNA reads TGTGCCAGCAGTGACCGCAGCGGGGCAGATACGCAGTATTTT.

The chain employs TRBV2 and TRBJ2-7; a weak D match, TRBD1 (5 bases). The CDR3 runs 13 residues. CDR1 SNHLY and CDR2 FYNNEI come from the germline V gene. V shed 2 bases and J shed 6 bases, with 11 bases lying between them. In DNA form, the CDR3 reads TGTGCCAGCAGTGAAAGGGGATCGGGCGAGCAGTACGTC. Its translation is CASSERGSGEQYV.

DNA for the CDR3: TGCAGCGTTGGGGGACACGGCTACACCTTC. It translates to CSVGGHGYTF. This chain connects TRBV29-1 to TRBJ1-2, with a possible D match to TRBD1 (6 bases). The CDR3 is 10 amino acids. V gave up 4 bases and J gave up 8 bases, with 8 bases separating them. Germline V gene data show CDR1 as SQVTM and CDR2 as ANQGSEA.

The J gene is TRBJ2-2, the V gene TRBV9, with TRBD2 matching 15 bases. Germline lookup yields CDR1 SGDLS and CDR2 YYNGEE. CDR3 length: 18 residues. V gave up 0 bases and J gave up 6 bases; unmatched junction bases: 6. The CDR3 here is CASSVAGLAGGGAGELFF. The CDR3 DNA reads as TGTGCCAGCAGCGTAGCGGGACTAGCGGGAGGTGGGGCCGGGGAGCTGTTTTTT.

V gene TRBV10-2 combines with J gene TRBJ1-5; 8 bases fit TRBD1. The CDR3 is 16 residues long. The V and J ends lost 5 bases and 3 bases, in that order; junction bases with no gene match: 9. CDR1 and CDR2 from the germline V gene are WSHSY and SAAADI. The CDR3 sequence is CASSLNRGLDNQPQHF. For the CDR3, the DNA is TGCGCCAGCAGTTTGAACAGGGGGTTAGACAATCAGCCCCAGCATTTT.

The CDR3 DNA sequence: TGTGCCAGCAGTGAACACGACAGGGTGGCTTCACCCCTCCACTTT. This sequence encodes CASSEHDRVASPLHF. The genes are TRBV6-1 and TRBJ1-6, with 7 bases lining up with TRBD1. This CDR3 spans 15 amino acids. After removal of 2 bases from V and 9 bases from J, the junction contained 7 bases not matched to a gene. CDR1 MNHNS and CDR2 SASEGT come from the germline V gene.

The J gene is TRBJ2-6, the V gene TRBV28; D gene unclear. This CDR3 has 14 amino acids. Looked up from germline, CDR1 is MDHEN and CDR2 is SYDVKM. Trimming removed 5 bases from V and 0 bases from J, with 5 bases in between. CDR3 amino acids: CASSQRSGANVLTF. The CDR3, as DNA: TGTGCCAGCAGTCAGCGCTCTGGGGCCAACGTCCTGACTTTC.